These 30 T cell receptor beta chains share one sample of origin, sequenced in a study of shared clonotypes between healthy human individuals (TCRdb year 2020). Receptors were amplified or captured by the immunoSEQ multiplex PCR assay. TCRdb retrieved this table from immuneACCESS and kept in-frame rearrangements only. Not all clones are present; in checked studies, unresolved V genes account for under half, and no reason is known for the remainder. The sample table holds over 1.4 million clones, of which 96% were seen once. The top ten clones comprise roughly 1.1% of the sample. The sequencing input was naive CD4+ T cells sorted from blood. Read against the paper, the sample's cell subset or site label means: CD45RA+ positively selected. The source of these receptors is a man aged 25 to 45 in good health.

V usage is TRBV21-1 and J usage is TRBJ1-2. TRBV21-1 is a documented pseudogene. The CDR3 loop spans 16 amino acids. As DNA, the CDR3 is TGTGCCAGCAGCGAAAGGCGGTTAGGGATAATCTATGGCTACACCTTC. Translating it yields CASSERRLGIIYGYTF.

V usage is TRBV5-4 and J usage is TRBJ2-5, with a possible D match to TRBD2 (5 bases). V was cut by 1 base and J by 7 bases, with 11 bases left in between. This CDR3 contains 13 residues. CDR1 SGHNT and CDR2 YYREEE come from the germline V gene (reference sequence). Here the CDR3 DNA reads TGTGCCAGCAGCTTGTGGTCTGAGGGGACCCAGTACTTC. As protein: CASSLWSEGTQYF.

This chain links TRBV7-8 with TRBJ1-4, with D hard to call. This CDR3 spans 16 amino acids. CDR1 and CDR2 from the germline V gene are SGHVS and FQNEAQ. V was cut by 2 bases and J by 3 bases, with 13 bases left in between. CDR3 region: CASSLLLSGSNEKLFF. As DNA, the CDR3 is TGTGCCAGCAGCTTACTCCTAAGTGGGTCTAATGAAAAACTGTTTTTT.

The rearrangement links TRBV27 to TRBJ2-1, with 7 bases that match TRBD2. V shed 4 bases and J 12 bases; nucleotides not matched to a gene: 18. CDR1 is MNHEY, CDR2 SMNVEV, per germline (reference sequence). The CDR3 is made up of 16 amino acids. The CDR3, as DNA: TGTGCCAGCAGTTCTCGTAAGGCGGGAGTATCGGATCGGCAGTTCTTC. It encodes CASSSRKAGVSDRQFF.

The chain has TRBV2 and TRBJ2-4, with D maybe TRBD2 (5 bases). Germline V CDR1 and CDR2: SNHLY, FYNNEI. V dropped 7 bases and J dropped 2 bases, with 9 bases sitting between them. The CDR3 is 13 amino acids. CDR3 amino acids: CASIQDSKNIQYF. DNA for the CDR3: TGTGCCAGCATTCAGGACTCCAAAAACATTCAGTACTTC. Full variable domain (rest looked up from reference TRBV2 and TRBJ2-4): EPEVTQTPSHQVTQMGQEVILRCVPISNHLYFYWYRQILGQKVEFLVSFYNNEISEKSEIFDDQFSVERPDGSNFTLKIRSTKLEDSAMYFCASIQDSKNIQYFGAGTRLSVL.

This chain links TRBV7-9 with TRBJ2-4, with no clear D. The CDR3 covers 16 residues. V was trimmed by 5 bases and J by 0 bases, leaving 14 bases between them. Germline V gene sequence: CDR1 SEHNR, CDR2 FQNEAQ (reference sequence). The CDR3 nucleotides read TGTGCCAGCAGCAGCCAGGTGGTACTAGCCAAAAACATTCAGTACTTC. Its translation is CASSSQVVLAKNIQYF.

This chain links TRBV28 with TRBJ1-2; D gene ambiguous. Trimming removed 2 bases at V and 1 base at J, with 17 bases between. Germline loops: CDR1 MDHEN, CDR2 SYDVKM. The CDR3 spans 17 residues. Here the CDR3 reads CASSLVAGPGVNYGYTF. Written as DNA, the CDR3 is TGTGCCAGCAGTTTAGTGGCAGGTCCTGGGGTTAACTATGGCTACACCTTC.

This sequence joins TRBV19 and TRBJ1-2; D remains ambiguous. Germline V gene sequence: CDR1 LNHDA, CDR2 SQIVND (reference sequence). V lost 6 bases, J lost 1 base, and 12 bases lay in between. This CDR3 contains 14 residues. Here the CDR3 DNA reads TGTGCCAGTAGCCCGACCGTACTTAACTATGGCTACACCTTC. Residues: CASSPTVLNYGYTF.

This chain joins TRBV27 and TRBJ2-1, with TRBD2 identical over 12 bases. V trimming: 2 bases; J trimming: 7 bases; junction bases outside the gene matches: 9. CDR1 is MNHEY and CDR2 is SMNVEV in the germline V gene (reference sequence). This CDR3 is 17 amino acids long. DNA for the CDR3: TGTGCCAGCAGTTTAATTCCGACTAGCGGGAGTCTTAATGAGCAGTTCTTC. It specifies CASSLIPTSGSLNEQFF.

With respect to this clone: This specimen includes other DNA sequences encoding the same CDR3. The chain employs TRBV15 and TRBJ2-7, with D perhaps matching TRBD2 (5 bases). Germline V lookup: CDR1 LNHNV, CDR2 YYDKDF (reference sequence). The CDR3 totals 14 residues. Trimming stripped 0 bases from V and 1 base from J, with 7 bases between. Here the CDR3 reads CATSRDRTSYEQYF. The DNA for the CDR3 is TGTGCCACCAGCAGAGATAGGACTTCCTACGAGCAGTACTTC.

This chain links TRBV9 with TRBJ1-1; possible D gene TRBD1, 5 bases. V dropped 2 bases and J dropped 1 base, with 18 bases sitting between them. Germline V gene data show CDR1 as SGDLS and CDR2 as YYNGEE. This CDR3 contains 17 residues. The CDR3 here is CASSVEVSVGANTEAFF. CDR3 bases: TGTGCCAGCAGCGTCGAGGTTTCTGTTGGGGCGAACACTGAAGCTTTCTTT. The variable domain in full, with the rest retrieved from reference TRBV9 and TRBJ1-1, is DSGVTQTPKHLITATGQRVTLRCSPRSGDLSVYWYQQSLDQGLQFLIQYYNGEERAKGNILERFSAQQFPDLHSELNLSSLELGDSALYFCASSVEVSVGANTEAFFGQGTRLTVV.

This clone was detected only once. The chain carries TRBV27 and TRBJ2-1; 7 bases are shared with TRBD2. The CDR3 spans 16 residues. Germline assignment: CDR1 MNHEY and CDR2 SMNVEV (reference sequence). V dropped 5 bases and J dropped 0; count of bases not matched to a gene: 7. The CDR3 reads CASSPPRGSSYNEQFF. The CDR3 DNA reads as TGTGCCAGCAGTCCCCCTCGCGGGAGCTCCTACAATGAGCAGTTCTTC.

In the case of this clone: Mismatch with germline at one junction end may stem from a read error. This chain links TRBV19 with TRBJ2-2, with TRBD1 matching 10 bases. In germline, CDR1 is LNHDA, CDR2 SQIVND (reference sequence). The CDR3 is 16 amino acids. CDR3 nucleotide sequence: TGTGCCAGTAGTTTCGGGACAGGGGCGAACACCGGAGAGCTGTTTTTT. Its protein is CASSFGTGANTGELFF.

This chain uses TRBV2 with TRBJ1-2; 9 positions agree with TRBD1. The CDR3 covers 15 residues. V was clipped by 7 bases and J by 4 bases; unmatched bases: 10. Per germline, CDR1 SNHLY and CDR2 FYNNEI. CDR3 residues: CASTLEPTGGYGYTF. Written as DNA, the CDR3 is TGTGCCAGCACCCTTGAACCGACAGGGGGCTATGGCTACACCTTC.

The rearrangement joins TRBV7-9 to TRBJ2-5, with a tentative D call TRBD1 (6 bases). This CDR3 is 14 amino acids long. CDR1 is SEHNR, CDR2 FQNEAQ, per germline (reference sequence). V was clipped by 10 bases and J by 5 bases, with 20 bases between them. This chain's CDR3 is CAITDWGRGETQYF. The CDR3 DNA reads TGTGCCATCACGGATTGGGGGCGAGGCGAGACCCAGTACTTC.

The V call is TRBV9, the J call TRBJ2-2; 13 positions agree with TRBD2. V lost 3 bases, J lost 7 bases, and 9 bases stayed unmatched. The CDR3 loop spans 17 amino acids. Germline-derived CDR1 and CDR2 are SGDLS and YYNGEE. In DNA, the CDR3 is TGTGCCAGCAGCGACCGGACTAGCGGGAGTTTGGTCGGGGAGCTGTTTTTT. It encodes CASSDRTSGSLVGELFF.

To note about this clone: Other nucleotide sequences from this sample produce the same CDR3. The chain links TRBV5-1 to TRBJ1-1; D gene ambiguous. This CDR3 comprises 13 residues. From germline, CDR1 is SGHRS and CDR2 YFSETQ. V was pared by 0 bases and J by 2 bases, with 5 bases between. The DNA of the CDR3 is TGCGCCAGCAGCTTGGAGGGTAACACTGAAGCTTTCTTT. This gives the protein CASSLEGNTEAFF.

A note on this clone: This sample also contains other DNA sequences that code for the same CDR3. The rearrangement links TRBV5-1 to TRBJ2-7, with a weak D call TRBD1 (6 bases). V lost 4 bases and J 2 bases, leaving 10 bases between the germline ends. CDR3 length equals 13 residues. In germline, CDR1 is SGHRS, CDR2 YFSETQ. The CDR3 sequence: CASSHGQTYEQYF. The CDR3 region has the DNA TGCGCCAGCAGCCACGGACAGACCTACGAGCAGTACTTC.

This clone was detected only once. The chain combines TRBV6-1 with TRBJ1-2, with TRBD1 matching over 7 bases. V dropped 10 bases and J dropped 8; count of bases not matched to a gene: 19. Per the germline V gene, CDR1 is MNHNS and CDR2 is SASEGT. This CDR3 comprises 15 residues. CDR3 residues: CATRGLQGGLSGYTF. CDR3 nucleotide sequence: TGTGCCACCAGAGGGCTGCAGGGGGGTCTCTCGGGCTACACCTTC.

The CDR3 region is CASSLGQGATDTQYF. The DNA of the CDR3 is TGTGCCAGTAGTCTCGGACAGGGGGCAACAGATACGCAGTATTTT. This chain connects TRBV19 to TRBJ2-3; 11 nucleotides line up with TRBD1. CDR1 and CDR2 (germline): LNHDA, SQIVND (reference sequence). With V trimmed by 5 bases and J by 3 bases, 4 bases remained unmatched. This CDR3 has 15 amino acids.

The V call is TRBV9, the J call TRBJ1-1; D is undetermined. Germline V gene lookup returns CDR1 SGDLS and CDR2 YYNGEE. This CDR3 is built from 14 residues. Trimming cost V 0 bases and J 0 bases, with 6 bases left between them. In nucleotides, the CDR3 is TGTGCCAGCAGCGTAGGGGCGGTGAACACTGAAGCTTTCTTT. Amino acids: CASSVGAVNTEAFF.

In DNA form, the CDR3 reads TGTGCCAGCAGTTTTAGAGTAGCGGGAGGATATGGTGAGCAGTTCTTC. Translation: CASSFRVAGGYGEQFF. This rearrangement joins TRBV27 to TRBJ2-1; 10 nucleotides match TRBD2. The CDR3 has 16 amino acids. Trimming removed 3 bases from V and 9 bases from J; junction bases left unmatched: 11. Germline V lookup: CDR1 MNHEY, CDR2 SMNVEV (reference sequence).

In its sample, this clone was seen once. The chain joins TRBV19 to TRBJ2-5; the D gene is possibly TRBD1 (6 bases). The ends were cut back, 6 bases at V and 1 base at J, with 15 bases in the middle. The CDR3 runs 15 residues. The germline CDR1 and CDR2 sequences are LNHDA and SQIVND (reference sequence). The CDR3 DNA is TGTGCCAGTAGACGGGGCAGGGACACCCAAGAGACCCAGTACTTC. Translated: CASRRGRDTQETQYF. Variable domain in full (rest from reference TRBV19 and TRBJ2-5): DGGITQSPKYLFRKEGQNVTLSCEQNLNHDAMYWYRQDPGQGLRLIYYSQIVNDFQKGDIAEGYSVSREKKESFPLTVTSAQKNPTAFYLCASRRGRDTQETQYFGPGTRLLVL.

The chain couples TRBV6-5 to TRBJ2-7; the match to TRBD2 covers 9 bases. The CDR3 is 14 amino acids. CDR1 is MNHEY, CDR2 SVGAGI, per germline. Trimming cost V 8 bases and J 5 bases; bases outside gene matches: 10. CDR3 residues: CASRSIAGVHEQYF. The CDR3 DNA is TGTGCCAGCCGGTCCATAGCGGGAGTACACGAGCAGTACTTC.

The chain employs TRBV30 and TRBJ2-6, with D unclear. Germline values: CDR1 GTSNPN, CDR2 SVGIG (reference sequence). Between the trimmed V and J ends, which lost 2 bases and 0 bases, there was a span of 5 bases. CDR3 length equals 14 residues. In DNA form, the CDR3 reads TGTGCCTGGAGTCGGAGCTCTGGGGCCAACGTCCTGACTTTC. It translates to CAWSRSSGANVLTF.

V gene TRBV11-3 combines with J gene TRBJ2-7; D might be TRBD1 (5 bases). Germline CDR1 and CDR2: SGHNT and YENEEA. The CDR3 length is 13 residues. The germline V and J ends were trimmed by 9 bases and 0 bases, with 12 bases remaining between them. CDR3 sequence: CASSRGTSYEQYF. The CDR3 DNA reads as TGTGCCAGTTCAAGGGGCACCTCCTACGAGCAGTACTTC. Full variable domain (remainder filled in from reference TRBV11-3 and TRBJ2-7): EAGVVQSPRYKIIEKKQPVAFWCNPISGHNTLYWYLQNLGQGPELLIRYENEEAVDDSQLPKDRFSAERLKGVDSTLKIQPAELGDSAVYLCASSRGTSYEQYFGPGTRLTVT.

The chain links TRBV7-2 to TRBJ2-7; 9 bases agree with TRBD2. The CDR3 length is 18 residues. Per germline, CDR1 SGHTA and CDR2 FQGNSA. V dropped 2 bases and J dropped 6; count of bases not matched to a gene: 17. The CDR3 sequence is CASSLWAGGPTKSGEQYF. In nucleotides, the CDR3 is TGTGCCAGCAGCTTATGGGCGGGAGGGCCAACAAAGTCGGGCGAGCAGTACTTC.

The V and J genes are TRBV10-3 and TRBJ2-1; no firm D call. The CDR3 spans 15 residues. Per germline, CDR1 ENHRY and CDR2 SYGVKD. V was cut by 6 bases and J by 0 bases, with 12 bases left in between. The CDR3: CAIRGLVRSYNEQFF. For the CDR3, the DNA is TGTGCCATCAGAGGTCTAGTACGCTCCTACAATGAGCAGTTCTTC.

This clone was observed once. CDR3 amino acids: CASSQVQGTEAFF. The CDR3 coding sequence is TGCGCCAGCAGCCAAGTACAGGGAACTGAAGCTTTCTTT. The chain couples TRBV4-1 to TRBJ1-1; D is possibly TRBD1 (6 bases). Trimming stripped 1 base from V and 5 bases from J, with 8 bases between. CDR3 length equals 13 residues. Germline V lookup: CDR1 MGHRA, CDR2 YSYEKL.

The chain combines TRBV20-1 with TRBJ2-5; D remains unclear. The germline gives CDR1 DFQATT, CDR2 SNEGSKA (reference sequence). This CDR3 region has 10 residues. Trimming took 7 bases from V and 5 from J, leaving 8 bases between them. The CDR3 DNA reads TGCAGTGGGCACGGGGAGACCCAGTACTTC. Protein product: CSGHGETQYF.